These 16 T cell receptor beta chains were sequenced from one sample in a study of shared clonotypes between healthy human individuals. Clones were sequenced by immunoSEQ multiplex PCR, and TCRdb holds only the in-frame ones, with some missing. The sample consists of 180,000 or so clones, approximately 92% of them appearing once. Sequencing was done on a sample of naive CD4+ T cells sorted from blood. Subset: CD45RA+ positively selected. These receptors all stem from a woman aged 25 to 39 in good health.

The chain employs TRBV5-1 and TRBJ2-3; 7 bases fit TRBD1. Unmatched junction bases numbered 5, after V lost 3 bases and J lost 1 base. Germline V gene sequence: CDR1 SGHRS, CDR2 YFSETQ. This CDR3 has 15 residues. DNA for the CDR3: TGCGCCAGCAGCTGGACAGGCGACGGCACAGATACGCAGTATTTT. This encodes CASSWTGDGTDTQYF. The whole variable domain, filled in from reference TRBV5-1 and TRBJ2-3, reads KAGVTQTPRYLIKTRGQQVTLSCSPISGHRSVSWYQQTPGQGLQFLFEYFSETQRNKGNFPGRFSGRQFSNSRSEMNVSTLELGDSALYLCASSWTGDGTDTQYFGPGTRLTVL.

This chain joins TRBV30 and TRBJ2-7; tentatively, D is TRBD1 (5 bases). Trimming pared 1 base from V and 1 base from J, leaving 17 bases between. The germline V gene encodes CDR1 GTSNPN and CDR2 SVGIG (reference sequence). This CDR3 comprises 16 residues. CDR3 sequence: CAWSGGRSFGSYEQYF. CDR3 bases: TGTGCCTGGAGTGGGGGCAGGTCTTTTGGATCCTACGAGCAGTACTTC.

This clone was observed a single time. The chain links TRBV5-1 to TRBJ1-2; D gene uncertain. The CDR3 has 14 amino acids. The germline CDR1 and CDR2 sequences are SGHRS and YFSETQ. V was trimmed by 4 bases and J by 0 bases, leaving 10 bases between them. The CDR3 loop is CASSLQTSNYGYTF. As DNA, the CDR3 is TGCGCCAGCAGCCTACAGACGTCTAACTATGGCTACACCTTC. Drawing the rest from reference TRBV5-1 and TRBJ1-2, the complete variable domain is KAGVTQTPRYLIKTRGQQVTLSCSPISGHRSVSWYQQTPGQGLQFLFEYFSETQRNKGNFPGRFSGRQFSNSRSEMNVSTLELGDSALYLCASSLQTSNYGYTFGSGTRLTVV.

This clone was seen more than once but under ten times. The V and J genes are TRBV6-5 and TRBJ2-7; D may be TRBD2 (6 bases). V shed 0 bases and J shed 3 bases, with 9 bases lying between them. Looked up from germline, CDR1 is MNHEY and CDR2 is SVGAGI. The CDR3 spans 14 residues. The CDR3 reads CASSYSPSDYEQYF. The CDR3 DNA is TGTGCCAGCAGTTACTCGCCTAGCGACTACGAGCAGTACTTC.

The chain has TRBV28 and TRBJ2-7; 7 positions agree with TRBD1. The CDR3 contains 13 residues. Trimming at V came to 8 bases and at J to 3 bases, leaving 7 bases not matched to a gene. Per germline, CDR1 MDHEN and CDR2 SYDVKM. The chain's CDR3 is CASQTGVGYEQYF. The CDR3 bases are TGTGCCAGCCAAACAGGGGTAGGCTACGAGCAGTACTTC. Full variable domain (rest looked up from reference TRBV28 and TRBJ2-7): DVKVTQSSRYLVKRTGEKVFLECVQDMDHENMFWYRQDPGLGLRLIYFSYDVKMKEKGDIPEGYSVSREKKERFSLILESASTNQTSMYLCASQTGVGYEQYFGPGTRLTVT.

The genes are TRBV18 and TRBJ2-5; 13 bases are shared with TRBD2. J was trimmed by 6 bases and V by 4 bases; bases with no gene match: 8. Germline V lookup: CDR1 KGHSH, CDR2 LQKENI. This CDR3 is 16 amino acids long. The chain's CDR3 is CASSLLGLAGQKTQYF. CDR3 in DNA: TGTGCCAGCTCACTCCTGGGACTAGCGGGACAGAAGACCCAGTACTTC.

The chain links TRBV7-7 to TRBJ2-1, with 11 bases matching TRBD2. V was pared by 5 bases and J by 5 bases, with 5 bases of the junction left unmatched. The CDR3 is made up of 15 amino acids. The germline CDR1 and CDR2 sequences are SSHAT and FNYEAQ (reference sequence). DNA of the CDR3: TGTGCCAGCAGCCCCCTAGCGGGAGGCCACAATGAGCAGTTCTTC. Translating it yields CASSPLAGGHNEQFF.

The chain carries TRBV27 and TRBJ1-6; 8 bases are shared with TRBD1. The CDR3 has 15 amino acids. The junction had 6 bases not matched to a gene; V was cut back by 2 bases and J by 9 bases. The germline gives CDR1 MNHEY, CDR2 SMNVEV (reference sequence). As DNA, the CDR3 is TGTGCCAGCAGTTTAATTGGACAGGGTGGTTCACCCCTCCACTTT. Translating gives CASSLIGQGGSPLHF.

This chain links TRBV6-6 with TRBJ2-7, with D perhaps given as TRBD1 or TRBD2 (5 bases each). Per germline, CDR1 MNHNY and CDR2 SVGAGI (reference sequence). The V end lost 0 bases, the J end lost 4 bases, and 16 bases lay between the germline ends. The CDR3 is made up of 16 amino acids. The CDR3 loop is CASSYSIRGGGYEQYF. The CDR3 DNA reads TGTGCCAGCAGTTACTCGATTCGGGGCGGCGGGTACGAGCAGTACTTC.

The chain carries TRBV23-1 and TRBJ1-1, with D unclear. TRBV23-1 is treated as an ORF (open reading frame) with a function not yet certain. V lost 8 bases, J lost 3 bases, and 25 bases lay in between. CDR3 length: 17 residues. The CDR3 DNA is TGCGCCAGCGGGCTTTTGGTTGGCAACAATGGGGACACTGAAGCTTTCTTT. This translates into CASGLLVGNNGDTEAFF.

V is TRBV29-1 and J is TRBJ2-5; D unresolved. The DNA end is a closer match to TRBJ2-7, so the J assignment may be wrong. This CDR3 is built from 14 residues. The germline CDR1 and CDR2 sequences are SQVTM and ANQGSEA. The DNA for the CDR3 is TGCAGCGCCCTGGGCTCTACCTCCTTCTACGAGCAGTACTTC. It encodes CSALGSTSFYEQYF.

The chain combines TRBV7-8 with TRBJ2-5, with 8 bases identical to TRBD2. The J call is uncertain, as TRBJ2-7 better fits the DNA end. Germline V lookup: CDR1 SGHVS, CDR2 FQNEAQ. This CDR3 contains 17 residues. CDR3 in DNA: TGTGCCAGCAGAATAGCGGGAAGGCTCGGGAGCTCCTACGAGCAGTACTTC. Residues: CASRIAGRLGSSYEQYF.

This clone was observed a single time. This chain uses TRBV5-1 with TRBJ2-7; D is possibly TRBD2 (6 bases). CDR1 is SGHRS, CDR2 YFSETQ, per germline. The CDR3 extends over 15 amino acids. V was cut by 0 bases and J by 5 bases, with 15 bases left in between. This CDR3 reads CASSLASLALNEQYF. The CDR3 coding sequence is TGCGCCAGCAGCTTGGCGTCACTAGCTTTAAACGAGCAGTACTTC.

This sequence joins TRBV15 and TRBJ2-5; 9 bases agree with TRBD1. The CDR3 has 15 residues. The ends lost 5 bases at V and 1 base at J; junction bases unmatched: 5. Germline-derived CDR1 and CDR2 are LNHNV and YYDKDF (reference sequence). CDR3 sequence (DNA): TGTGCCACCAGCCGGGACAGGGTTGGCCAAGAGACCCAGTACTTC. Protein product: CATSRDRVGQETQYF. The full variable domain, completed using reference TRBV15 and TRBJ2-5, is DAMVIQNPRYQVTQFGKPVTLSCSQTLNHNVMYWYQQKSSQAPKLLFHYYDKDFNNEADTPDNFQSRRPNTSFCFLDIRSPGLGDTAMYLCATSRDRVGQETQYFGPGTRLLVL.

The chain's CDR3 is CASSFGGTAYEQYF. As DNA, the CDR3 is TGTGCCAGCAGCTTTGGGGGTACGGCCTACGAGCAGTACTTC. The V and J genes are TRBV7-2 and TRBJ2-7, with D possibly being TRBD1 or TRBD2 (5 bases each). The CDR3 has 14 residues. Germline V lookup: CDR1 SGHTA, CDR2 FQGNSA. V lost 3 bases to trimming and J lost 2 bases, with 11 bases between them.

This clone has a single count. This chain uses TRBV7-9 with TRBJ1-5; 9 nucleotides align to TRBD1. The CDR3 spans 16 residues. From germline, CDR1 is SEHNR and CDR2 FQNEAQ (reference sequence). The ends lost 3 bases at V and 4 bases at J; junction bases unmatched: 7. CDR3 in amino acids: CASSLGQGVGNQPQHF. In nucleotides, the CDR3 is TGTGCCAGCAGCTTGGGACAGGGTGTTGGTAATCAGCCCCAGCATTTT.